These T cell receptor beta chains were read from a single sample in a study of shared clonotypes between healthy human individuals. TCRdb keeps only in-frame clones here, not all; method: immunoSEQ multiplex PCR. The sample carries about 2.1 million clones, about 93% recorded once. Sequencing input: naive CD8+ T cells from PBMCs. These receptors were obtained from a man in his late teens or twenties in good health. Some clones in this sample may be carry-over from other donors' samples. The CDR3 runs from the conserved cysteine through the conserved F or W. The order of the fields is J gene, CDR3 length, clone size, V gene, D gene, CDR3 DNA, CDR3 protein. D genes are given only for firm matches. Size is omitted from some rows. Given values are once, few, many or a class for expanded clones.

j_call: TRBJ2-2
cdr3_length: 17
clone_size: .
v_call: TRBV9
d_call: .
cdr3_nt: TGTGCCAGCAGCGTAGCCCCTCGGGGGCGGAACACCGGGGAGCTGTTTTTT
cdr3_aa: CASSVAPRGRNTGELFF

j_call: TRBJ2-3
cdr3_length: 16
clone_size: .
v_call: TRBV7-9
d_call: .
cdr3_nt: TGTGCCAGCAGCTGGGGGCTACAGGGTCTGTCGGATACGCAGTATTTT
cdr3_aa: CASSWGLQGLSDTQYF

j_call: TRBJ1-2
cdr3_length: 10
clone_size: .
v_call: TRBV28
d_call: .
cdr3_nt: TGTGCCAGTAACAGGGAGGGCTACACCTTC
cdr3_aa: CASNREGYTF

j_call: TRBJ2-2
cdr3_length: 17
clone_size: few
v_call: TRBV7-7
d_call: TRBD2
cdr3_nt: TGTGCCAGCATCCCGGGACTAGCGGGAGCAGGCACCGGGGAGCTGTTTTTT
cdr3_aa: CASIPGLAGAGTGELFF

j_call: TRBJ1-5
cdr3_length: 14
clone_size: .
v_call: TRBV27
d_call: .
cdr3_nt: TGTGCCAGCAGTCCTCTATGGAGCAATCAGCCCCAGCATTTT
cdr3_aa: CASSPLWSNQPQHF

j_call: TRBJ2-7
cdr3_length: 13
clone_size: .
v_call: TRBV5-4
d_call: .
cdr3_nt: TGTGCCAGCAGTTATGACAGGCACTACGAGCAGTACTTC
cdr3_aa: CASSYDRHYEQYF

j_call: TRBJ1-2
cdr3_length: 17
clone_size: .
v_call: TRBV4-3
d_call: .
cdr3_nt: TGCGCCAGCAGCCCATATACACCGGGACCCCTTAACTATGGCTACACCTTC
cdr3_aa: CASSPYTPGPLNYGYTF

j_call: TRBJ2-7
cdr3_length: 13
clone_size: .
v_call: TRBV6-5
d_call: TRBD1
cdr3_nt: TGTGCCAGGCTCCAGGGGGCCTCCTACGAGCAGTACTTC
cdr3_aa: CARLQGASYEQYF

j_call: TRBJ1-2
cdr3_length: 14
clone_size: .
v_call: TRBV1
d_call: .
cdr3_nt: TGCACCAGCAGCAGCAGGGGGCCTAACTATGGCTACACCTTC
cdr3_aa: CTSSSRGPNYGYTF

j_call: TRBJ2-3
cdr3_length: 17
clone_size: .
v_call: TRBV7-9
d_call: TRBD2
cdr3_nt: TGTGCCAGCAGCCCCACTCGGAGCGGGACGCGCGCAGATACGCAGTATTTT
cdr3_aa: CASSPTRSGTRADTQYF

j_call: TRBJ2-7
cdr3_length: 14
clone_size: .
v_call: TRBV10-3
d_call: .
cdr3_nt: TGTGCCATCAGGGAACCGGGAATTTTATACGAGCAGTACTTC
cdr3_aa: CAIREPGILYEQYF

j_call: TRBJ2-1
cdr3_length: 14
clone_size: .
v_call: TRBV19
d_call: .
cdr3_nt: TGTGCCAGTACCAACAGGGGGACTATCAATGAGCAGTTCTTC
cdr3_aa: CASTNRGTINEQFF

j_call: TRBJ2-7
cdr3_length: 15
clone_size: .
v_call: TRBV27
d_call: .
cdr3_nt: TGTGCCAGCGGGTCCGGTTCAAGAGGGAGCTACGAGCAGTACTTC
cdr3_aa: CASGSGSRGSYEQYF

j_call: TRBJ2-7
cdr3_length: 15
clone_size: .
v_call: TRBV6-1
d_call: .
cdr3_nt: TGTGCCAGCAGTGAAATCCGACAGGAGCGTAGGGAGCAGTACTTC
cdr3_aa: CASSEIRQERREQYF

j_call: TRBJ2-7
cdr3_length: 16
clone_size: .
v_call: TRBV27
d_call: TRBD2
cdr3_nt: TGTGCCAGCAGTTTATCGTCGGGGACTAGCGGCTACGAGCAGTACTTC
cdr3_aa: CASSLSSGTSGYEQYF

j_call: TRBJ2-1
cdr3_length: 13
clone_size: .
v_call: TRBV7-3
d_call: .
cdr3_nt: TGTGCCAGCAGCTTACCGAACTACAATGAGCAGTTCTTC
cdr3_aa: CASSLPNYNEQFF

j_call: TRBJ2-2
cdr3_length: 15
clone_size: .
v_call: TRBV18
d_call: .
cdr3_nt: TGTGCCAGCTCACCCCGCCCGGGCTCCACCGGGGAGCTGTTTTTT
cdr3_aa: CASSPRPGSTGELFF

j_call: TRBJ2-7
cdr3_length: 16
clone_size: .
v_call: TRBV11-1
d_call: TRBD1
cdr3_nt: TGTGCCAGCAGCTTAGCGCTCGGGACAGGGGGCTACGAGCAGTACTTC
cdr3_aa: CASSLALGTGGYEQYF

j_call: TRBJ2-7
cdr3_length: 15
clone_size: once
v_call: TRBV9
d_call: .
cdr3_nt: TGTGCCAGCAGCGTAGAGCCTGTCCTCCCAGGCGAGCAGTACTTC
cdr3_aa: CASSVEPVLPGEQYF

j_call: TRBJ2-7
cdr3_length: 14
clone_size: .
v_call: TRBV5-6
d_call: .
cdr3_nt: TGTGCCAGCAGCTTATCTCAGGGATCCTACGAGCAGTACTTC
cdr3_aa: CASSLSQGSYEQYF

j_call: TRBJ2-5
cdr3_length: 15
clone_size: few
v_call: TRBV5-1
d_call: TRBD2
cdr3_nt: TGCGCCAGCAGCCCGGGACTAGCGGGAGGAGAGACCCAGTACTTC
cdr3_aa: CASSPGLAGGETQYF

j_call: TRBJ2-5
cdr3_length: 14
clone_size: .
v_call: TRBV27
d_call: .
cdr3_nt: TGTGCCAGCAGTTTATACGGGGATGGGGAGACCCAGTACTTC
cdr3_aa: CASSLYGDGETQYF

j_call: TRBJ2-2
cdr3_length: 15
clone_size: once
v_call: TRBV15
d_call: .
cdr3_nt: TGTGCCACCAGCAGGGGAAGCATGGGCACCGGGGAGCTGTTTTTT
cdr3_aa: CATSRGSMGTGELFF

j_call: TRBJ2-1
cdr3_length: 13
clone_size: few
v_call: TRBV10-1
d_call: .
cdr3_nt: TGCGCCAGCAGTGAGTCGGTTCTAGCCCTCCGGTTCTTC
cdr3_aa: CASSESVLALRFF

j_call: TRBJ1-1
cdr3_length: 15
clone_size: once
v_call: TRBV6-5
d_call: .
cdr3_nt: TGTGCCAGCAGTCCCAGGAGGGCGATGAACACTGAAGCTTTCTTT
cdr3_aa: CASSPRRAMNTEAFF

j_call: TRBJ2-1
cdr3_length: 16
clone_size: .
v_call: TRBV11-2
d_call: TRBD2
cdr3_nt: TGTGCCAGCAGCCCCCGGACTAGCCAGATTTACAATGAGCAGTTCTTC
cdr3_aa: CASSPRTSQIYNEQFF

j_call: TRBJ2-7
cdr3_length: 16
clone_size: .
v_call: TRBV28
d_call: .
cdr3_nt: TGTGCCAGCAGTTTAATGATTGGGCAGGGCCTGTACGAGCAGTACTTC
cdr3_aa: CASSLMIGQGLYEQYF

j_call: TRBJ1-1
cdr3_length: 13
clone_size: once
v_call: TRBV7-3
d_call: .
cdr3_nt: TGTGCCAGCAGCTTACTGGGGGGCAATGAAGCTTTCTTT
cdr3_aa: CASSLLGGNEAFF

j_call: TRBJ2-7
cdr3_length: 16
clone_size: .
v_call: TRBV4-2
d_call: TRBD1
cdr3_nt: TGTGCCAGCAGCCAAGTGACAGGGGGTACAACCTACGAGCAGTACTTC
cdr3_aa: CASSQVTGGTTYEQYF

j_call: TRBJ2-1
cdr3_length: 14
clone_size: .
v_call: TRBV5-1
d_call: TRBD2
cdr3_nt: TGCGCCAGCAGCTTAGCGGGAGTGAGCTCTGAGCAGTTCTTC
cdr3_aa: CASSLAGVSSEQFF

j_call: TRBJ2-2
cdr3_length: 14
clone_size: .
v_call: TRBV28
d_call: .
cdr3_nt: TGTGCCACCGTAGGACTACTAAACACCGGGGAGCTGTTTTTT
cdr3_aa: CATVGLLNTGELFF

j_call: TRBJ1-5
cdr3_length: 15
clone_size: .
v_call: TRBV28
d_call: .
cdr3_nt: TGTGCCACCCGAGTAGGATTGAATAGCAATCAGCCCCAGCATTTT
cdr3_aa: CATRVGLNSNQPQHF

j_call: TRBJ2-2
cdr3_length: 13
clone_size: few
v_call: TRBV10-1
d_call: .
cdr3_nt: TGCGCCAGCAGTGAGTCGGATGGCGGGGAGCTGTTTTTT
cdr3_aa: CASSESDGGELFF

j_call: TRBJ2-7
cdr3_length: 15
clone_size: .
v_call: TRBV30
d_call: .
cdr3_nt: TGTGCCTGGAGTGTATCTTTTTTGGGTGGCTACGAGCAGTACTTC
cdr3_aa: CAWSVSFLGGYEQYF

j_call: TRBJ2-1
cdr3_length: 16
clone_size: .
v_call: TRBV5-1
d_call: .
cdr3_nt: TGCGCCAGCAGCCTAGGGGACAACCCCAACTACAATGAGCAGTTCTTC
cdr3_aa: CASSLGDNPNYNEQFF

j_call: TRBJ2-7
cdr3_length: 15
clone_size: once
v_call: TRBV7-9
d_call: .
cdr3_nt: TGTGCCAGCAGCTCAACTAAAGCTGCGACCTACGAGCAGTACTTC
cdr3_aa: CASSSTKAATYEQYF

j_call: TRBJ2-7
cdr3_length: 12
clone_size: .
v_call: TRBV29-1
d_call: .
cdr3_nt: TGCAGCGCCTCGGATGCAGGGAGGGAGCAGTACTTC
cdr3_aa: CSASDAGREQYF